A single sample gave rise to the 14 T cell receptor beta chains below, sequenced in a study of metastatic and nonmetastatic thyroid tumors. TCRdb re-analyzed the PCR reads through MiXCR. The data contain 25,000 or so clones, 16% of them singletons. Thyroid surgery was preceded by no treatment in any patient. Sequenced sample: blood. These TCRs come from a female donor with papillary thyroid cancer or a benign thyroid nodule (not recorded which). Some clones in this sample may be carry-over from other donors' samples.

This clone was recorded many times. CDR3 in amino acids: CASSSAVSGNQPQHF. The CDR3 DNA sequence: TGCGCCAGCAGCTCCGCGGTCTCGGGCAATCAGCCCCAGCATTTT. J is TRBJ1-5 and V is TRBV10-2, with D unclear. This CDR3 region has 15 residues. Trimming stripped 6 bases from V and 2 bases from J, with 14 bases between. Germline CDR1 WSHSY, CDR2 SAAADI.

This clone is medium-sized. The chain joins TRBV20-1 to TRBJ2-7; 7 nucleotides agree with TRBD2. CDR3 length: 16 residues. V lost 5 bases, J lost 4 bases, and 17 bases stayed unmatched. Germline values: CDR1 DFQATT, CDR2 SNEGSKA (reference sequence). The CDR3 reads CSARTLEAGRIYEQYF. CDR3 DNA sequence: TGCAGTGCTCGGACCCTCGAAGCGGGACGTATATACGAGCAGTACTTC.

This clone was observed many times. The DNA of the CDR3 is TGTGCCAACCGAGCGGACAATGAGCAGTTCTTC. Protein: CANRADNEQFF. The chain combines TRBV2 with TRBJ2-1; TRBD2 is a possible D gene (5 bases). The length of the CDR3 is 11 residues. The germline V gene has CDR1 SNHLY and CDR2 FYNNEI. V lost 10 bases to trimming and J lost 5 bases, with 9 bases between them.

This clone was seen repeatedly, ten times or more. The chain couples TRBV5-1 to TRBJ2-5; 8 nucleotides match TRBD2. The CDR3 has 17 residues. Germline V CDR1 and CDR2: SGHRS, YFSETQ. Trimming removed 4 bases from V and 3 bases from J; junction bases left unmatched: 14. The CDR3 bases are TGCGCCAGCAGCCCTCCGGGTGCGGGGGGCCTGAAAGAGACCCAGTACTTC. Its protein is CASSPPGAGGLKETQYF.

This clone was picked up many times. The chain recombines TRBV6-5 with TRBJ1-1, with unresolved D. This CDR3 is built from 12 residues. Looked up from germline, CDR1 is MNHEY and CDR2 is SVGAGI. V was pared by 2 bases and J by 6 bases, with 7 bases between. CDR3 region: CASSYGRSEAFF. CDR3 in DNA: TGTGCCAGCAGTTACGGCAGGTCTGAAGCTTTCTTT.

This clone turned up a few times. This chain joins TRBV12-3 or TRBV12-4 and TRBJ1-3; 7 bases are a match to TRBD1. This CDR3 is 16 amino acids long. Germline trimming cut 6 bases from V and 4 bases from J; bases unmatched to any gene: 12. The CDR3 DNA follows: TGTGCCAGCAGGACCCCTACAGGGGAATCGGGAAACACCATATATTTT. This encodes CASRTPTGESGNTIYF.

The chain uses TRBV2 and TRBJ1-5; 8 bases line up with TRBD1. The CDR3 sequence is 16 residues long. The V gene's germline CDR1 is SNHLY and CDR2 FYNNEI. The junction had 11 bases not matched to a gene; V was cut back by 6 bases and J by 4 bases. Here the CDR3 DNA reads TGTGCCAGCAGACCCCTATCGACAGGGGTAAATCAGCCCCAGCATTTT. Translation: CASRPLSTGVNQPQHF.

This clone is deemed medium-sized. This chain joins TRBV20-1 and TRBJ1-2; TRBD1 aligns across 8 bases. The V and J ends lost 2 bases and 8 bases, in that order; junction bases with no gene match: 10. The germline gives CDR1 DFQATT, CDR2 SNEGSKA (reference sequence). The CDR3 runs to 14 residues. CDR3 nucleotide sequence: TGCAGTGCTAGATTGGCAGGGGGCGTATACGGCTACACCTTC. Translating gives CSARLAGGVYGYTF.

This clone appeared many times. At one of its ends the junction is not consistent with the germline gene, which may arise from a read error. The chain carries TRBV7-9 and TRBJ2-5; 9 bases fit TRBD2. Germline V lookup: CDR1 SEHNR, CDR2 FQNEAQ (reference sequence). The length of the CDR3 is 16 residues. The CDR3 sequence: CAGSLLLAGSGETQYF. DNA of the CDR3: TGTGCCGGCAGCTTACTGCTAGCGGGATCTGGGGAGACCCAGTACTTC.

This clone was recorded at least ten times. The CDR3 here is CASSPSGRSHYEQYF. The CDR3 bases are TGCGCCAGCAGCCCTAGCGGGAGGAGCCACTACGAGCAGTACTTC. This chain uses TRBV5-1 with TRBJ2-7, with 11 bases fitting TRBD2. Trimming removed 4 bases from V and 3 bases from J; junction bases left unmatched: 6. Germline values: CDR1 SGHRS, CDR2 YFSETQ. This CDR3 has 15 amino acids.

This clone was counted ten times or more. The chain recombines TRBV6-5 with TRBJ2-2, with D possibly matching TRBD1 (5 bases). Germline V CDR1 and CDR2: MNHEY, SVGAGI. The germline V and J ends were trimmed by 3 bases and 3 bases, with 11 bases remaining between them. The CDR3 contains 15 residues. DNA for the CDR3: TGTGCCAGCAGTTATAACAGGCCGCACACCGGGGAGCTGTTTTTT. Its translation is CASSYNRPHTGELFF.

At least ten counts were recorded for this clone. The chain recombines TRBV30 with TRBJ2-5; a possible D gene is TRBD1 (5 bases). The germline V gene has CDR1 GTSNPN and CDR2 SVGIG (reference sequence). The CDR3 is 13 amino acids. V lost 2 bases to trimming and J lost 7 bases, with 14 bases between them. CDR3 sequence reads: CAWSPTRQGTQYF. The CDR3 nucleotides read TGTGCCTGGAGTCCCACACGCCAGGGGACCCAGTACTTC.

The genes are TRBV7-8 and TRBJ2-5, with D hard to call. CDR1 and CDR2 (germline): SGHVS, FQNEAQ. Trimming removed 2 bases at V and 0 bases at J, with 13 bases between. This CDR3 is 16 amino acids long. The CDR3 DNA follows: TGTGCCAGCAGCTTAAGGTACTGGGGTTACCAAGAGACCCAGTACTTC. This encodes CASSLRYWGYQETQYF.

This clone was counted ten times or more. This chain joins TRBV5-1 and TRBJ2-5; 8 bases agree with TRBD2. Germline lookup yields CDR1 SGHRS and CDR2 YFSETQ. The CDR3 consists of 14 residues. The V segment lost 2 bases and the J segment 5 bases; nucleotides outside the gene matches: 5. This chain's CDR3 is CASSFGGARETQYF. The CDR3 bases are TGCGCCAGCAGCTTCGGGGGGGCGCGGGAGACCCAGTACTTC.